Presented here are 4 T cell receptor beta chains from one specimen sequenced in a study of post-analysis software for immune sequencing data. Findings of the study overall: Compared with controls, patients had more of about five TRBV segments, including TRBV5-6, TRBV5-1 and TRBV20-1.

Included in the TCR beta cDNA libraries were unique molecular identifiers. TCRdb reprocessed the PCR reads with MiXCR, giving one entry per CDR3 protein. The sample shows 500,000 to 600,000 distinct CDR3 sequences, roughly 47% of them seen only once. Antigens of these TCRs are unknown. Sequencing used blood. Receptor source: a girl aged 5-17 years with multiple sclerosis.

The CDR3 DNA reads as TGTGCCTGGAGTCAGATAGCGGCCGGGGAGCTGTTTTTT. Protein: CAWSQIAAGELFF. V usage is TRBV30 and J usage is TRBJ2-2, with TRBD2 as a possible D gene (6 bases). This CDR3 region has 13 residues. V lost 2 bases to trimming and J lost 6 bases, with 10 bases between them. Germline values: CDR1 GTSNPN, CDR2 SVGIG (reference sequence).

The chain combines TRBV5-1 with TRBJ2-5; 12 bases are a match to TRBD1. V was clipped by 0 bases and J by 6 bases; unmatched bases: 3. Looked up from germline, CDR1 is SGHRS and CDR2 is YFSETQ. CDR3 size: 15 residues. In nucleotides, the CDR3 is TGCGCCAGCAGCTTGGGGGACAGGGGGCTGAAGACCCAGTACTTC. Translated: CASSLGDRGLKTQYF.

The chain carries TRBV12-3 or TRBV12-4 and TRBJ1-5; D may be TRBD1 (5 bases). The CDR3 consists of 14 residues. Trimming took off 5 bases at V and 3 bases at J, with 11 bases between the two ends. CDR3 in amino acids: CASSADGANQPQHF. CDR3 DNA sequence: TGTGCCAGCAGTGCCGACGGGGCCAATCAGCCCCAGCATTTT.

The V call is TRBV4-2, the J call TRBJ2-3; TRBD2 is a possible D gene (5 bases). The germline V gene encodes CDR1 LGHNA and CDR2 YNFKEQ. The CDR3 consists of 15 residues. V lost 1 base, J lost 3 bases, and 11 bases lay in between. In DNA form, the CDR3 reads TGTGCCAGCAGCCAAGGGACTCCGGAGACAGATACGCAGTATTTT. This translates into CASSQGTPETDTQYF.